The entry below describes one TCR beta chain. The antigen remains undetermined. This entry belongs to a study of response to subunit inactivated influenza vaccine. Study results and limitations: Each seasonal influenza vaccination recruits few new T cells, the authors suggested.

TCRdb reprocessed the RT-PCR reads with MiXCR, giving one entry per CDR3 protein. The sample lists about 520,000 distinct CDR3 sequences; 25% were seen once. The CDR3 covers 13 residues. Trimming removed 0 bases at V and 8 bases at J, with 9 bases between. From germline, CDR1 is SGHRS and CDR2 YFSETQ. This TCR was recovered from a man between 50 and 59 years old who received an inactivated influenza vaccine. The sequences come from CD4+ T cells sorted from PBMCs, collected roughly 5 days after vaccination. This chain uses TRBV5-1 with TRBJ2-4, with a weak D call TRBD1 (5 bases). CDR3 nucleotide sequence: TGCGCCAGCAGCTTGGGGCCCAGGGACATTCAGTACTTC. It specifies CASSLGPRDIQYF.